The clone carrying this T cell receptor beta chain came up a few times. This sample was taken from a study of control samples from healthy donors and cancer patients. Data came from immunoSEQ multiplex PCR; TCRdb stores just in-frame clones and leaves some out. Seen here are roughly 190,000 clones, 91% observed once, and the top ten hold 1.5% to 2%. CDR1 is SEHNR, CDR2 FQNEAQ, per germline (reference sequence). This CDR3 region has 15 residues. Trimming took 1 base from V and 4 from J, leaving 13 bases between them. The sequence was collected from a man aged 30-40 years in good health. The chain combines TRBV7-9 with TRBJ1-1, with D maybe TRBD1 (5 bases). The sequenced sample consisted of blood. The CDR3 nucleotides are TGTGCCAGCAGCTTAGGGGTGGGTAGGGGCACTGAAGCTTTCTTT. It codes for CASSLGVGRGTEAFF.